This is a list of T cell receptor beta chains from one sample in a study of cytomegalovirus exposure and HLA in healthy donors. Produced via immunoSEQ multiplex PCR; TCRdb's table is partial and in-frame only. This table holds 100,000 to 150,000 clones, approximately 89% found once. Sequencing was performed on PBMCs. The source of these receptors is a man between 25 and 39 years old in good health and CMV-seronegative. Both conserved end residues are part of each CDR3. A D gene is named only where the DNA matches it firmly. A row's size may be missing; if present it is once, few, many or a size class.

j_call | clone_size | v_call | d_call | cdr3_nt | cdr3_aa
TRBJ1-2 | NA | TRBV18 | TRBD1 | TGTGCCAGCTCTCTCAGTTTCTCCTATTATACAGGGGATCGTGATGGCTACACCTTC | CASSLSFSYYTGDRDGYTF
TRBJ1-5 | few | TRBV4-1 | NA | TGCGCCAGCAGCCCGCGGGAGTCCAATCAGCCCCAGCATTTT | CASSPRESNQPQHF
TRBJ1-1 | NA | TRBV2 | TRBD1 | TGTGCCAGCGGACCGGGACAGGGGGTTCCTGAAGCTTTCTTT | CASGPGQGVPEAFF
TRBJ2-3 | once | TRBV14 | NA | TGTGCCAGCAGCCAAGATTTAGGGAGGATAGATACGCAGTATTTT | CASSQDLGRIDTQYF
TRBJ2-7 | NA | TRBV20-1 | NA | TGCAGTGCTAGGCCGCTATTTGAGCAGTACTTC | CSARPLFEQYF
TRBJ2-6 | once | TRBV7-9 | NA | TGTGCCAGCAGCTTACAACTGCTCTCTGGGGCCAACGTCCTGACTTTC | CASSLQLLSGANVLTF
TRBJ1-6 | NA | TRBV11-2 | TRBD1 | TGTGCCAGCAGCACCTTATCGGGACAGTATAATTCACCCCTCCACTTT | CASSTLSGQYNSPLHF
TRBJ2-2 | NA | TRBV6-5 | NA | TGTGCCAGCAGTTACTCCAGCGCGGGGAACACCGGGGAGCTGTTTTTT | CASSYSSAGNTGELFF
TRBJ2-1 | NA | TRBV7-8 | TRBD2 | TGTGCCAGCAGCTTAGGCAATGCCGGGACTAGCGGGGGTACTGAGCAGTTCTTC | CASSLGNAGTSGGTEQFF
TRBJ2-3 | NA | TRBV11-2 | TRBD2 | TGTGCCAGCAGCAAAGTATGGGGACTAGCGGGACGAACAGATACGCAGTATTTT | CASSKVWGLAGRTDTQYF
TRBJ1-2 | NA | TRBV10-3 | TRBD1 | TGTGCCACCTCAGGACAGGCCACCGATGGCTACACCTTC | CATSGQATDGYTF
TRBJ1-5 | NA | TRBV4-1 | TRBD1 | TGCGCCAGCAGCCACGTCCCGGGACAGGGTAGGGGCAATCAGCCCCAGCATTTT | CASSHVPGQGRGNQPQHF
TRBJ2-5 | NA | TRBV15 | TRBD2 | TGTGCCACCAGCAGAGATAGGGCTAGCGGGTCGTACCAAGAGACCCAGTACTTC | CATSRDRASGSYQETQYF
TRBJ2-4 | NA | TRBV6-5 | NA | TGTGCCAGCAGCCCAGATGTAAACAACATTCAGTACTTC | CASSPDVNNIQYF
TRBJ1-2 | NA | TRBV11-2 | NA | TGTGCCAGCAGCCATACAGGGAATGGCTACACCTTC | CASSHTGNGYTF
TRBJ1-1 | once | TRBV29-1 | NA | TGCAGCGCCAGGGCTGGATTGAACACTGAAGCTTTCTTT | CSARAGLNTEAFF
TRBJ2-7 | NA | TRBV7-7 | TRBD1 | TGTGCTAGCAGCTTGGGACAGGGGGGGAACTACGAGCAGTACTTC | CASSLGQGGNYEQYF
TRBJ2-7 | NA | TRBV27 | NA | TGTGCCAGCAGTTTAAAGTCTCCGAGTGCCTACGAGCAGTACTTC | CASSLKSPSAYEQYF
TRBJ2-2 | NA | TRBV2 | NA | TGTGCCAGCATGACGGGGATGAACACCGGGGAGCTGTTTTTT | CASMTGMNTGELFF
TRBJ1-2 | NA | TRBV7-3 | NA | TGTGCCAGCAGCTTAACCCCAGGTTATGGCTACACCTTC | CASSLTPGYGYTF
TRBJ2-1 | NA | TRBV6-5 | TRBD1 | TGTGCCAGCAGTGCGACCGGGACAGGGCCCCATGAGCAGTTCTTC | CASSATGTGPHEQFF
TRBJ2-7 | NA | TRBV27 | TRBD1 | TGTGCCAGCAGTTCCGACAGGGACTACGAGCAGTACTTC | CASSSDRDYEQYF
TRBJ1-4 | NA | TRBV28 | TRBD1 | TGTGCCAGCAGTCCGGTGACAGGGGAAGAACGAGAAAAACTGTTTTTT | CASSPVTGEEREKLFF
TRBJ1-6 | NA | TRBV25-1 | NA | TGTGCCAGCAGTGAATTATACAATAATTCACCCCTCCACTTT | CASSELYNNSPLHF
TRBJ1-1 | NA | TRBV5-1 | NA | TGCGCCAGCAGCATGGACAGCAACACTGAAGCTTTCTTT | CASSMDSNTEAFF
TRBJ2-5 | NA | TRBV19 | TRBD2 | TGTGCCAGTAGTATCGGACTAGTGGGAGAGACCCAGTACTTC | CASSIGLVGETQYF
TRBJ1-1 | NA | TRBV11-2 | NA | TGTGCCAGCAGCTTAACCCAGGCTCGTGAAGCTTTCTTT | CASSLTQAREAFF
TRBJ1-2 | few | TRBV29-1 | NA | TGCAGCGTTGGCCCGGGAGCTAACTATGGCTACACCTTC | CSVGPGANYGYTF
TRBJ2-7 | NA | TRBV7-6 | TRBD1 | TGTGCCAGCAGCTTAGGTTCCCAGGGGGCGGGAGAGCAGTACTTC | CASSLGSQGAGEQYF
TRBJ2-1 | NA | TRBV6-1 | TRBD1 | TGTGCCAGCAGTGAATGGCAGGGGGCCTCCTACAATGAGCAGTTCTTC | CASSEWQGASYNEQFF
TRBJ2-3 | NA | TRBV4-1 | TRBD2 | TGCGCCAGCAGCCAAGTTAGCGGGGGGGCCATCGGCACAGATACGCAGTATTTT | CASSQVSGGAIGTDTQYF
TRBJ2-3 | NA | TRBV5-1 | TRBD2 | TGCGCCAGCAGCCAACTGACACTGGGACTAGCGGGGAGCCTTCGGGCGACAGATACGCAGTATTTT | CASSQLTLGLAGSLRATDTQYF
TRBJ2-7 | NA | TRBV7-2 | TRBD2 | TGTGCCTGCCGAGCTAGCGGGGGTTTCGAGCAGTACTTC | CACRASGGFEQYF
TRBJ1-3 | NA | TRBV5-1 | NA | TGCGCCAGCAGCCAAGCCTCAGGGGTTGGAAACACCATATATTTT | CASSQASGVGNTIYF
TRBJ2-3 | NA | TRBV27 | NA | TGTGCCAGCAGTTTCTCGGGGTCCCGGCTCACAGATACGCAGTATTTT | CASSFSGSRLTDTQYF
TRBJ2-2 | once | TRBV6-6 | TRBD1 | TGTGCCAGCAGTAAACCGGGACAGATTTACACCGGGGAGCTGTTTTTT | CASSKPGQIYTGELFF
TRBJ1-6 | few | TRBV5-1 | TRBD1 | TGCGCCAGCAGCTCGACAGGGGGTAATTCACCCCTCCACTTT | CASSSTGGNSPLHF
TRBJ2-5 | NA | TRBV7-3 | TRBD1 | TGTGCCAGCAGGTCGCGACAGGGTGTAGAGACCCAGTACTTC | CASRSRQGVETQYF
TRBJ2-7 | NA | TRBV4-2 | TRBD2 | TGTGCCAGCAGCCAGCAAAATCCCCTCACGGGGGGGCTCCACGAGCAGTACTTC | CASSQQNPLTGGLHEQYF
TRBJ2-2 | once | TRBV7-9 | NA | TGTGCCAGCAGCTTAGGAGGGGGACTAACGAACACCGGGGAGCTGTTTTTT | CASSLGGGLTNTGELFF
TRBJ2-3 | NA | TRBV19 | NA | TGTGCCAGTAGTCTATGGGGGGGCGGCACAGATACGCAGTATTTT | CASSLWGGGTDTQYF
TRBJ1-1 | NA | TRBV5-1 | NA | TGCGCCAGCAGCTTCGGGGTTACGAACACTGAAGCTTTCTTT | CASSFGVTNTEAFF
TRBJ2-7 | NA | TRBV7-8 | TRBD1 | TGTGCCAGCAGCTTAGGGACAGGCGCAGGCGAGCAGTACTTC | CASSLGTGAGEQYF
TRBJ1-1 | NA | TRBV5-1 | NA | TGCGCCAGCAGCTTGGCGGGGGTCACTGAAGCTTTCTTT | CASSLAGVTEAFF
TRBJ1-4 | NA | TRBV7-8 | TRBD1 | TGTGCCAGCAGCTCGTCCGGGACAGGGAGGTCAGCTGAAAAACTGTTTTTT | CASSSSGTGRSAEKLFF
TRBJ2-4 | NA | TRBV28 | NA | TGTGCCAGCAGTTTACAGGGGGGAAACATTCAGTACTTC | CASSLQGGNIQYF
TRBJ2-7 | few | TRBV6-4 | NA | TGTGCCAGCAGGGCCAGGGGACGGCTCTCCTACGAGCAGTACTTC | CASRARGRLSYEQYF
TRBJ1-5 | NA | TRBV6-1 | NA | TGTGCCAGCAGTGAACAGGGAAGCGATCAGCCCCAGCATTTT | CASSEQGSDQPQHF
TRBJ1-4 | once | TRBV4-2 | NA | TGTGCCAGCAGCCAAGATCCAGTGGCAGGGGCCAATAATGAAAAACTGTTTTTT | CASSQDPVAGANNEKLFF
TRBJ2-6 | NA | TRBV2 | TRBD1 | TGTGCCAGCTTCCGGGACAGGGTCCCTGGGGCCAACGTCCTGACTTTC | CASFRDRVPGANVLTF
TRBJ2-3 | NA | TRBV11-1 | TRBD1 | TGTGCCAGCAGCTCTAGGGACAGGGGGGGCACAGATACGCAGTATTTT | CASSSRDRGGTDTQYF
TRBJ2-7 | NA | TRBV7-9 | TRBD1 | TGTGCCAGCAGCCTCCAGACAGGGGGGATTTCCTACGAGCAGTACTTC | CASSLQTGGISYEQYF
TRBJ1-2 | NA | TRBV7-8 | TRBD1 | TGTGCCAGCAGCCCAAGAACAGGGGATCGTGGCTACACCTTC | CASSPRTGDRGYTF
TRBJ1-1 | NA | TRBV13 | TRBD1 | TGTGCCAGTAGCCTCGGGACAGGGGTGGGGAACACTGAAGCTTTCTTT | CASSLGTGVGNTEAFF